A selection of T cell receptor beta chains follows, all from one sample in a study of tumor-infiltrating lymphocytes in primary liver carcinoma. TCRdb reanalysed the multiplex PCR reads using MiXCR and keeps one entry per CDR3 protein. The data contain 150,000 to 200,000 distinct CDR3 sequences, around 81% of them singletons. The sample comprised tumor tissue from primary liver carcinoma. The receptors come from a man aged 35 to 55 with primary liver carcinoma and hepatitis B virus infection. Each CDR3 is given with its conserved first and last residue. The order of the fields is D gene, clone size, J gene, V gene, CDR3 DNA, CDR3 protein. D genes are given only for firm matches. Clone size is not always given. Where it is, it says once, few, many or a class for expanded clones.

.	.	TRBJ2-7	TRBV28	TGTGCTAGCAGTGCCTCGATCGAGCAGTACTTC	CASSASIEQYF
.	many	TRBJ1-1	TRBV12-3/TRBV12-4	TGTGCCAGCGGGAGTACAGGTTCGAACACTGAAGCTTTCTTT	CASGSTGSNTEAFF
.	.	TRBJ1-2	TRBV10-3	TGTGCCATTAGTGAGTCCAATAGAAGCTACACCTTC	CAISESNRSYTF
TRBD2	.	TRBJ2-3	TRBV4-2	TGTGCCAGCAGCCCGACCTCTATCTCTAGCGGGAGGTATACAGATACGCAGTATTTT	CASSPTSISSGRYTDTQYF
.	.	TRBJ1-1	TRBV12-3/TRBV12-4	TGTGCCAGCAATTTTTCAGGGGCCGTTGAAGTTTTCTTT	CASNFSGAVEVFF
.	many	TRBJ2-7	TRBV28	TGTGCCAGCAGCGCGTTACCCGGGACGGCCGCTTACGAGCAGTACTTC	CASSALPGTAAYEQYF
.	.	TRBJ2-5	TRBV29-1	TGCGTCGCCACGCCGGGGGAGACCCAGTACTTC	CVATPGETQYF
.	once	TRBJ1-2	TRBV14	TGTGCCAGCATCACCGACAGGTCTAACTATGGCTCCACCTTC	CASITDRSNYGSTF
.	.	TRBJ2-7	TRBV29-1	TGCAGCGATCAGAAAGGTACCTACGAGCAGTACTTC	CSDQKGTYEQYF
.	.	TRBJ2-2	TRBV5-4	TGTGCCAGCGGTGGGTACACCGGGGAGCTGTTTTTT	CASGGYTGELFF
TRBD1	.	TRBJ1-1	TRBV6-5	TGTGCCAGCATTGTGACAGGGAAGGACACTGAAGATTTCTTT	CASIVTGKDTEDFF
.	.	TRBJ2-7	TRBV4-3	TGCACCAGCAGTCAAGATCTGCCATACGAGCAGTACTTC	CTSSQDLPYEQYF
.	.	TRBJ2-7	TRBV4-2	TGTGCCAGCAGCCAAGTTGTCCCCGTGGACGATCAGTACTTC	CASSQVVPVDDQYF
.	.	TRBJ2-2	TRBV6-5	TGTCCCAGCAGTTACATGGCGTACACCGGGGAGCTGTTTTTT	CPSSYMAYTGELFF
.	many	TRBJ1-6	TRBV28	TGTGCCAGCCAGTCGGGGGCGGGAGATTCACCCCTCCACTTT	CASQSGAGDSPLHF
.	once	TRBJ2-4	TRBV6-1	TGTGCCAGCGGTGACGGGACTCCTCGGGGCATTGAGTACTTC	CASGDGTPRGIEYF
TRBD1	.	TRBJ1-1	TRBV5-1	TGCGCCAGCATCTTACAGGGGGTGGACACTGAAGCTTTCTTT	CASILQGVDTEAFF
.	.	TRBJ1-1	TRBV5-1	TGCGCCAGCAACAAGGGGGGGACGGATGAAGCTTTATTT	CASNKGGTDEALF
TRBD2	.	TRBJ2-1	TRBV28	TGTGCCAGCAGCTCCGCCGGGACTTGCGGGAGTGGACTCTTC	CASSSAGTCGSGLF
.	.	TRBJ2-1	TRBV4-2	TGTGCCTACAGCCAAGATAAGGGGAGCGGCTACGAGCAGTTCTTC	CAYSQDKGSGYEQFF
.	.	TRBJ2-5	TRBV24-1	TGTGCCATCAGTGATCCCGGAACAAAAGAGACCCAGTACTTC	CAISDPGTKETQYF
.	.	TRBJ2-1	TRBV29-1	TGCAGCGTTGTGCGAGGCAGCTACAACAAGCAGTTCTTC	CSVVRGSYNKQFF
TRBD1	once	TRBJ1-2	TRBV4-1	TGCGCCAGCAGTCAAGTCGACCATATAGGGGGCTACACTTTC	CASSQVDHIGGYTF
TRBD1	.	TRBJ2-5	TRBV6-5	TGTGCCACCAGCGGGACAGGGACAGGTGAAGAGACCCAGTACTTC	CATSGTGTGEETQYF
TRBD2	few	TRBJ2-7	TRBV7-9	TGTGCCAGCAGTGCGCCGGGACTAGCAGAACCCTACGAGCAGCACTTC	CASSAPGLAEPYEQHF
.	.	TRBJ1-3	TRBV6-6	TGTACCAGCAGTCCCGGGGGGGGCTCCGGAAACACCATATATTTT	CTSSPGGGSGNTIYF
TRBD1	.	TRBJ2-7	TRBV29-1	TGCAGCGTTACCCAGACAGGGCTTCACGAGCAGTACTTC	CSVTQTGLHEQYF
.	many	TRBJ1-1	TRBV30	TGTGCCTGGAGTGTTTGGGGGGGGCGGAAGACTGAAGCTTTCTTT	CAWSVWGGRKTEAFF
.	many	TRBJ1-1	TRBV6-5	TGTGCCAGCAGGCCGCGGGGTAGGGACACTGAAGCTTTCTTT	CASRPRGRDTEAFF
.	.	TRBJ1-1	TRBV29-1	TGCAACGATGAAGGGCAGGGGAACACCGAAGCTTTCTTT	CNDEGQGNTEAFF
.	.	TRBJ1-2	TRBV11-2	TGTACCAGCAGCTTAGATTCGATAGCCTATTCTCGAAGCTACACCTTC	CTSSLDSIAYSRSYTF
.	.	TRBJ2-5	TRBV29-1	TGCAGCGTTGAAGTGTACACGGGGCGAGCAGAGACCCAGTACTTC	CSVEVYTGRAETQYF
.	.	TRBJ2-3	TRBV11-1	TGTGCCAGCAGCTCTGGGGGAAGCTCTGTTGGAGCCCACAGAGATACTCAGTATTTT	CASSSGGSSVGAHRDTQYF
.	.	TRBJ1-4	TRBV4-3	TGCGCCAGCAGTCAAGACCTCGCGGGGGGCTGGTTCGAAAAACTGTTTTTT	CASSQDLAGGWFEKLFF
.	.	TRBJ1-5	TRBV29-1	TGCAGCGCCGGAGGGGGAGCGAGTCACCCCCCGCATTTT	CSAGGGASHPPHF
TRBD2	.	TRBJ2-3	TRBV4-1	TGCGCCAGCAGTCAAGATGCGGGAGGGCCGGGAAATACGCAGTATTTT	CASSQDAGGPGNTQYF
.	few	TRBJ2-3	TRBV5-1	TGTGCCAGCAGCCGACAGGAGGGCACAGTTACGCAGTATTTT	CASSRQEGTVTQYF
.	once	TRBJ2-3	TRBV10-2	TGCGCCAGCGGGAATGCGCTCACAGATACGCAATATTTT	CASGNALTDTQYF
TRBD2	.	TRBJ2-7	TRBV4-3	TGCGCCTGCAGCCAGGGAGGGGAAGAGCTGTACTTC	CACSQGGEELYF
.	.	TRBJ2-6	TRBV11-2	TGTGCCACCCAGCAGCCGCGCTCTTGGGTCAACGTCCTGACTTTC	CATQQPRSWVNVLTF
.	.	TRBJ2-7	TRBV29-1	TGCAACGCCATGAGATCTGGGACCGGCACTCCTTACGAGCAGTACTTC	CNAMRSGTGTPYEQYF
.	.	TRBJ2-1	TRBV6-5	TGTACCAACACCACCGAGACTAGGGACAATGAGCAGTTCTTC	CTNTTETRDNEQFF
.	many	TRBJ2-7	TRBV24-1	TGTGCCACCTCACGCGGGGACGAGCAGTACTTC	CATSRGDEQYF
.	.	TRBJ2-2	TRBV11-1	TGTGCCAGCAGCTTAAGTAGGAGTGGAACCGGGGAGTTGTTTTTT	CASSLSRSGTGELFF
TRBD2	.	TRBJ2-4	TRBV11-1	TGTGCCAACAGCTTTCCCGGGACTAGCGTGAATAAAAACATTCAGTACTTC	CANSFPGTSVNKNIQYF
.	few	TRBJ1-2	TRBV6-2/TRBV6-3	TGTGCCAACAGTTACCCCGGAGTGGGCTCCGGAGGTGGTTACACCTTC	CANSYPGVGSGGGYTF
.	.	TRBJ2-5	TRBV5-5	TGTACCAACAGCCTGGGGTTGATCGGGACGGAGTACCAAGAGACCCAGTACTTC	CTNSLGLIGTEYQETQYF
.	many	TRBJ2-3	TRBV10-2	TGCGCCAGCAGTGTTCTCTCTAGCGAAGCGCAGTATTTT	CASSVLSSEAQYF
.	.	TRBJ2-7	TRBV6-6	TGTGCCAGCAGTCCCTCGAAGGTGCAGTACTTC	CASSPSKVQYF
TRBD2	.	TRBJ2-2	TRBV29-1	TGCAGCGTGTCGGTAGCGGGAGGGTGTACCGGGGAGCTGTTTTTT	CSVSVAGGCTGELFF
TRBD1	.	TRBJ1-1	TRBV4-2	TGTGCCAGCAGCATATTTGCCCAAGACAGGGATACTGAAGCTTTCTTT	CASSIFAQDRDTEAFF
.	large	TRBJ2-2	TRBV11-1	TGTGCCAGCAGCTATACAGGACCTTTCTCCGGGGAGCTGTTTTTT	CASSYTGPFSGELFF
.	.	TRBJ2-7	TRBV4-2	TGTGCCAGCAGCCAAGATAGTGGGTGGGACAACGAGCAGTACTTC	CASSQDSGWDNEQYF
TRBD2	once	TRBJ2-1	TRBV6-1	TGTGCCAGCACTGAAGGACTAGCGGCATACAACGAGCAGTCCTTC	CASTEGLAAYNEQSF
.	once	TRBJ2-5	TRBV4-2	TGTGCCAACAGCCAAGATCTGATAGGAGGGCCGGCTTTAGAGACCCAGCACTTC	CANSQDLIGGPALETQHF
.	.	TRBJ1-5	TRBV12-3/TRBV12-4	TGTGCCAGGAGCCAACAGGGCAACAATCAGCCCCAGCATTTT	CARSQQGNNQPQHF